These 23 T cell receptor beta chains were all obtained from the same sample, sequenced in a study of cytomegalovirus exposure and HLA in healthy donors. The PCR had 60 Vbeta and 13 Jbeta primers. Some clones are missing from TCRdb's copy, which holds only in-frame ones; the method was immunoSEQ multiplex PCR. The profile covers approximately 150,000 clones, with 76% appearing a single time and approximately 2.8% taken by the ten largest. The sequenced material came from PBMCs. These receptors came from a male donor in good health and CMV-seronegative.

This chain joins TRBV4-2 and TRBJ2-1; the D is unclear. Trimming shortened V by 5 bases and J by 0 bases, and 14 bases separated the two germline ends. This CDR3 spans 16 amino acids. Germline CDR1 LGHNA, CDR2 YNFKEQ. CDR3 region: CASSVYSARSYNEQFF. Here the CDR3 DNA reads TGTGCCAGCAGCGTCTATTCCGCTCGCTCCTACAATGAGCAGTTCTTC.

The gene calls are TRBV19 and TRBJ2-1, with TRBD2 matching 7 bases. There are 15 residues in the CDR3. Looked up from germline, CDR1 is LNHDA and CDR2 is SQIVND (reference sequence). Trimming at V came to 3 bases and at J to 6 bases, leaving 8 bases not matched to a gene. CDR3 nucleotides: TGTGCCAGTAGTATGGTTGAGCGGGACGGCAATGAGCAGTTCTTC. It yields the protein CASSMVERDGNEQFF. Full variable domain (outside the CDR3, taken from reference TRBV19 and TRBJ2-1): DGGITQSPKYLFRKEGQNVTLSCEQNLNHDAMYWYRQDPGQGLRLIYYSQIVNDFQKGDIAEGYSVSREKKESFPLTVTSAQKNPTAFYLCASSMVERDGNEQFFGPGTRLTVL.

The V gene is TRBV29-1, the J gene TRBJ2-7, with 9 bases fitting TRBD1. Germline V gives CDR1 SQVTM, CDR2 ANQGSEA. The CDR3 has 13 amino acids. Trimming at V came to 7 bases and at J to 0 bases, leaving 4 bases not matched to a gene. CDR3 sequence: CSGTGQGSYEQYF. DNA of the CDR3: TGCAGCGGGACGGGACAGGGCTCCTACGAGCAGTACTTC.

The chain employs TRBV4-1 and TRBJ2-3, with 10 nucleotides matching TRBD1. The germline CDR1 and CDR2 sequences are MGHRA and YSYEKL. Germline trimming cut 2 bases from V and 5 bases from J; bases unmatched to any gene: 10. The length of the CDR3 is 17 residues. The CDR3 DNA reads TGCGCCAGCAGCCAACCCGACAGGGGGCCGATAAAAGATACGCAGTATTTT. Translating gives CASSQPDRGPIKDTQYF.

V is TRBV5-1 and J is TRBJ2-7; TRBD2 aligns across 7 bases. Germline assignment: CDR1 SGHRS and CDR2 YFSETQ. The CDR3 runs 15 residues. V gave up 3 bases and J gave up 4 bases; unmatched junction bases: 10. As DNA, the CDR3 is TGCGCCAGCAGCTCCCCGACGAGCGGGGAGTACGAGCAGTACTTC. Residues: CASSSPTSGEYEQYF.

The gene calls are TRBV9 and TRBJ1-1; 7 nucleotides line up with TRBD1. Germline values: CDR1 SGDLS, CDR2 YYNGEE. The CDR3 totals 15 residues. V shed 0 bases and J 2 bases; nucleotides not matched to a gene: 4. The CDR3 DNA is TGTGCCAGCAGCGTAGAAGGACAGGCCAACACTGAAGCTTTCTTT. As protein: CASSVEGQANTEAFF.

The CDR3 sequence is CASSVGDSHYGYTF. The CDR3 bases are TGTGCCAGCAGCGTAGGGGACAGTCACTATGGCTACACCTTC. V gene TRBV9 combines with J gene TRBJ1-2; 7 nucleotides line up with TRBD1. CDR1 is SGDLS, CDR2 YYNGEE, per germline. This CDR3 has 14 amino acids. The junction had 2 bases not matched to a gene; V was cut back by 0 bases and J by 3 bases. Combining the CDR3 with reference TRBV9 and TRBJ1-2 gives the whole variable domain DSGVTQTPKHLITATGQRVTLRCSPRSGDLSVYWYQQSLDQGLQFLIQYYNGEERAKGNILERFSAQQFPDLHSELNLSSLELGDSALYFCASSVGDSHYGYTFGSGTRLTVV.

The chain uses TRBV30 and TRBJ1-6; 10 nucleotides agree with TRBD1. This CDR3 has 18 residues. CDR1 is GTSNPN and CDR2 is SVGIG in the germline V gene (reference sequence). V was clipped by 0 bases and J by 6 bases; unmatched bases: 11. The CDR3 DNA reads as TGTGCCTGGAGTGTGAGACAGGGGGCTTCGGGTCTTAATTCACCCCTCCACTTT. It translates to CAWSVRQGASGLNSPLHF.

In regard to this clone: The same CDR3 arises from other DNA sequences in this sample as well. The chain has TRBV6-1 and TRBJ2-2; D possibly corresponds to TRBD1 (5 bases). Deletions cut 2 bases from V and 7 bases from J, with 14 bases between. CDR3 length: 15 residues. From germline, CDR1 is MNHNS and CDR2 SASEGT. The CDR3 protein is CASSEPGREDGELFF. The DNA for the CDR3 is TGTGCCAGCAGTGAACCAGGCAGGGAAGACGGGGAGCTGTTTTTT.

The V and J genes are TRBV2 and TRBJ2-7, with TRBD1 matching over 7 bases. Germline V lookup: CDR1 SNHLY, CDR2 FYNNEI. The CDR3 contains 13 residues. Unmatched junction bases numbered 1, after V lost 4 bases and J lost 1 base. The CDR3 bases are TGTGCCAGCAGTGCGGGACAGTCCTACGAGCAGTACTTC. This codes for CASSAGQSYEQYF.

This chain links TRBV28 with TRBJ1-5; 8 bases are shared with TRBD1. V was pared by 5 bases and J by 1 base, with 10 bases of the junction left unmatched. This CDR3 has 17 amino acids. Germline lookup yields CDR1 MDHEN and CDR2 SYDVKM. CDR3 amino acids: CASSQKSGGKSNQPQHF. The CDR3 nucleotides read TGTGCCAGCAGTCAAAAGTCAGGGGGCAAGAGCAATCAGCCCCAGCATTTT.

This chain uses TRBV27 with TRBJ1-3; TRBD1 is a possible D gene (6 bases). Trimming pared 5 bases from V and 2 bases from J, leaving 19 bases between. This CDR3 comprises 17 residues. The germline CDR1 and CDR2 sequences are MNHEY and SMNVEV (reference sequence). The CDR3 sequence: CASSPGTSIHPGNTIYF. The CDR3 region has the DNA TGTGCCAGCAGTCCCGGGACATCTATACATCCTGGAAACACCATATATTTT.

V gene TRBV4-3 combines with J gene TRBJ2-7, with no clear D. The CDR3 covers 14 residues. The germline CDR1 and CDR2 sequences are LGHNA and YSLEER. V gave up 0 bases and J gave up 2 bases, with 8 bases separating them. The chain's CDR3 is CASSQDRGAYEQYF. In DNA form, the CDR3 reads TGCGCCAGCAGCCAAGATCGAGGTGCCTACGAGCAGTACTTC.

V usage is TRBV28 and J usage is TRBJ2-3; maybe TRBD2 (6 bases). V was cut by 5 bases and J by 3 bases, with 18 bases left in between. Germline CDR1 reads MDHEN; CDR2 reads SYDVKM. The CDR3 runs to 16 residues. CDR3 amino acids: CASSVFTRGSTDTQYF. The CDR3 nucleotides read TGTGCCAGCAGTGTCTTCACCCGGGGGTCTACAGATACGCAGTATTTT. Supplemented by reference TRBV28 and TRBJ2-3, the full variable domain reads DVKVTQSSRYLVKRTGEKVFLECVQDMDHENMFWYRQDPGLGLRLIYFSYDVKMKEKGDIPEGYSVSREKKERFSLILESASTNQTSMYLCASSVFTRGSTDTQYFGPGTRLTVL.

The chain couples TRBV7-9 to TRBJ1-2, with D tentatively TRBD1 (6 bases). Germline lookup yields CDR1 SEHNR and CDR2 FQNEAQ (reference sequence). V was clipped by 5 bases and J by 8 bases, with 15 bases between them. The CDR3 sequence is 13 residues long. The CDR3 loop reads CASSLQGSGGYTF. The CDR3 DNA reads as TGTGCCAGCAGCCTCCAGGGGTCCGGCGGCTACACCTTC.

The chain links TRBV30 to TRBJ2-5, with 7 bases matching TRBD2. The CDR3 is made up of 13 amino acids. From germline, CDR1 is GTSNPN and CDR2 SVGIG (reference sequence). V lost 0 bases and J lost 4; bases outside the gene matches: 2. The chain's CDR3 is CAWSVLAPETQYF. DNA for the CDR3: TGTGCCTGGAGTGTACTAGCGCCAGAGACCCAGTACTTC. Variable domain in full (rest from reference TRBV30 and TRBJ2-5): SQTIHQWPATLVQPVGSPLSLECTVEGTSNPNLYWYRQAAGRGLQLLFYSVGIGQISSEVPQNLSASRPQDRQFILSSKKLLLSDSGFYLCAWSVLAPETQYFGPGTRLLVL.

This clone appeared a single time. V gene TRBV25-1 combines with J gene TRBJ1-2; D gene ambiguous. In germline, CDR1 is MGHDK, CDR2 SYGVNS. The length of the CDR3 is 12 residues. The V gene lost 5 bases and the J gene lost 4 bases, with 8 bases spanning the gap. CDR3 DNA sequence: TGTGCCAGCAGTCTAGGCGGCTATGGCTACACCTTC. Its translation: CASSLGGYGYTF.

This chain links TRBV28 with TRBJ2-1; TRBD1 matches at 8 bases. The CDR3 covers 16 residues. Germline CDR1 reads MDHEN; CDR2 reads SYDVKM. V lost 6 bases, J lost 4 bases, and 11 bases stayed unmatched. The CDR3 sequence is CASRPRGREIYNEQFF. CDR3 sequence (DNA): TGTGCCAGCAGGCCCAGGGGGCGCGAAATATACAATGAGCAGTTCTTC.

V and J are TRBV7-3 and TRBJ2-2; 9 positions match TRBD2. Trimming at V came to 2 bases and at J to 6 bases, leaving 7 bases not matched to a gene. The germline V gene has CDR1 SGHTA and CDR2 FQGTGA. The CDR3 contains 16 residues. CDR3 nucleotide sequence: TGTGCCAGCAGCTTAGCGCCTAGCGGGGCCGCCGGGGAGCTGTTTTTT. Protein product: CASSLAPSGAAGELFF.

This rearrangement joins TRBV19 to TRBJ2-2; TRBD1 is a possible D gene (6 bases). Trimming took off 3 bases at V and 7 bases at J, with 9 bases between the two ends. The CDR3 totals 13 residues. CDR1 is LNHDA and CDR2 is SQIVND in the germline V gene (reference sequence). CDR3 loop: CASSIRGGGELFF. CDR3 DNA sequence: TGTGCCAGTAGTATCCGAGGGGGCGGGGAGCTGTTTTTT. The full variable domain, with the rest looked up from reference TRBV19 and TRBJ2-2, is DGGITQSPKYLFRKEGQNVTLSCEQNLNHDAMYWYRQDPGQGLRLIYYSQIVNDFQKGDIAEGYSVSREKKESFPLTVTSAQKNPTAFYLCASSIRGGGELFFGEGSRLTVL.

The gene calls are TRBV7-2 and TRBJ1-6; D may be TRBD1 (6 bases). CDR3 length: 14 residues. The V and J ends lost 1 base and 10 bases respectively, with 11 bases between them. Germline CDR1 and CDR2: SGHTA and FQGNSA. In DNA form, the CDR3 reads TGTGCCAGCAGCTTAGGGACAGACTACTCACCCCTCCACTTT. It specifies CASSLGTDYSPLHF.

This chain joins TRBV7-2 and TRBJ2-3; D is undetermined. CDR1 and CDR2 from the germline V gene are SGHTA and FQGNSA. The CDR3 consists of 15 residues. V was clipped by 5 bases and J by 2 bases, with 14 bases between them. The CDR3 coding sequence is TGTGCCAGCAGCCAGGCCAGCCTAAACACAGATACGCAGTATTTT. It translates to CASSQASLNTDTQYF.

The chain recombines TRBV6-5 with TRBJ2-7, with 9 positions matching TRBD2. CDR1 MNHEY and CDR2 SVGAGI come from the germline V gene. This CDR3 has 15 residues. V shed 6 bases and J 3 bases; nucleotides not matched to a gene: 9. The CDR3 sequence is CASRELAGVDYEQYF. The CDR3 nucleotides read TGTGCCAGCAGGGAATTAGCGGGAGTAGACTACGAGCAGTACTTC.